Sequencing of this TCR beta chain was carried out in a study of blood T cell repertoires in COVID-19. This clone has only one observation. Trimming removed 6 bases at V and 3 bases at J, with 9 bases between. Germline V CDR1 and CDR2: DFQATT, SNEGSKA (reference sequence). The CDR3 loop spans 11 amino acids. Libraries were prepared by immunoSEQ multiplex PCR; TCRdb keeps only in-frame clonotypes and omits some of them. Of about 88,000 clones in the sample, roughly 88% were seen once. The sample was peripheral blood. The TCR originated in a young man with COVID-19, enrolled during active disease. V gene TRBV20-1 combines with J gene TRBJ2-7; D gene unclear. In DNA, the CDR3 is TGCAGTGCCAGGAACGGCTACGAGCAGTACTTC. Protein sequence: CSARNGYEQYF.